This TCR beta chain was observed in a study of post-analysis software for immune sequencing data. As for the study in general: Secondary progressive, relapsing-remitting and progressive-relapsing multiple sclerosis were among the included disease courses.

The V segment lost 1 base and the J segment 6 bases; nucleotides outside the gene matches: 5. From germline, CDR1 is MDHEN and CDR2 SYDVKM. The CDR3 has 14 amino acids. Overall study results and limits: In multiple sclerosis, normalized Chao1 diversity was significantly below that of controls. The study found TRBV5-6, TRBV5-1 and TRBV20-1 among about five TRBV segments more frequent in patients than controls.

About this clonotype itself: What it binds is unknown.

Unique molecular identifiers were carried by the TCR beta cDNA libraries. T cells numbering about 0.85 to 10 million yielded 450,000 to 500,000 cDNA molecules. TCRdb itself ran the PCR reads through MiXCR, one entry per CDR3 protein. The sample has about 760,000 distinct CDR3 sequences; approximately 30% are singletons. The clonotype was recovered from a girl aged 10-17 years with multiple sclerosis. The rearrangement uses TRBV28 and TRBJ1-2; 7 bases agree with TRBD1. The sample consisted of blood. CDR3 nucleotide sequence: TGTGCCAGCAGTTTATCCCCGGGACAGAATGGCTACACCTTC. Translating gives CASSLSPGQNGYTF.